Given below is one T cell receptor beta chain in context. The record originates from a study of blood T cell repertoires in COVID-19. Deletions cut 6 bases from V and 3 bases from J, with 12 bases between. The CDR3 is 14 residues long. The V gene's germline CDR1 is MNHEY and CDR2 SVGAGI. Repertoires were generated with immunoSEQ multiplex PCR, while TCRdb's copy carries only in-frame clones and drops some. The profile shows approximately 360,000 clones, 70% to 90% of them singletons. This receptor was obtained from a woman younger than 45 with acute COVID-19. The material sequenced was PBMCs or T cells enriched from blood (not recorded which). The rearrangement joins TRBV6-5 to TRBJ2-1; a possible D gene is TRBD2 (6 bases). DNA of the CDR3: TGTGCCAGCAGCTCAGGAGGGGTCTACAATGAGCAGTTCTTC. This encodes CASSSGGVYNEQFF.